The clone carrying this T cell receptor beta chain has just a few counts. This specimen comes from a study of blood T cell repertoires in COVID-19. This CDR3 contains 13 residues. The germline V gene has CDR1 LNHDA and CDR2 SQIVND (reference sequence). The V gene lost 4 bases and the J gene lost 7 bases, with 13 bases spanning the gap. Repertoires were generated with immunoSEQ multiplex PCR, while TCRdb's copy carries only in-frame clones and drops some. Among about 310,000 clones listed, more than 75% were seen once. The receptor was derived from a man between 65 and 85 years old with acute or convalescent COVID-19. V is TRBV19 and J is TRBJ1-2, with D possibly matching TRBD1 (5 bases). Material for sequencing was peripheral blood. CDR3 sequence reads: CASSRDYSRGYTF. The CDR3 DNA follows: TGTGCCAGTAGTAGGGACTACTCGCGTGGCTACACCTTC. The full variable domain, rest sourced from reference TRBV19 and TRBJ1-2, is DGGITQSPKYLFRKEGQNVTLSCEQNLNHDAMYWYRQDPGQGLRLIYYSQIVNDFQKGDIAEGYSVSREKKESFPLTVTSAQKNPTAFYLCASSRDYSRGYTFGSGTRLTVV.